Presented here are 27 T cell receptor beta chains from one specimen sequenced in a study of graft-versus-host responses after intestinal transplantation. Some clones are missing from TCRdb's copy, which holds only in-frame ones; the method was immunoSEQ multiplex PCR. The data show some 130,000 clones, roughly 91% seen once. These receptors' targets are unknown. The sequenced sample was unstimulated CD4+ T cells sorted from spleen or lymph node cells, obtained before intestinal transplant. These TCRs come from a human donor who received an intestinal transplant.

CDR3 loop: CASSYPTGLKYF. The CDR3 DNA reads as TGTGCCAGCAGCTATCCGACAGGGTTGAAGTATTTT. This chain links TRBV5-6 with TRBJ2-3; TRBD1 aligns across 7 bases. Trimming took 3 bases from V and 13 from J; bases not matched to a gene: 8. In germline, CDR1 is SGHDT, CDR2 YYEEEE. This CDR3 is 12 amino acids long.

The table lists this clone with a count of one. The chain has TRBV6-1 and TRBJ1-5; tentatively, D is TRBD1 (6 bases). This CDR3 has 15 amino acids. CDR1 MNHNS and CDR2 SASEGT come from the germline V gene. The V end was cut by 5 bases, the J end by 2 bases, with 13 bases between. The CDR3 bases are TGTGCCAGCAGTCTTAACAGGGTCGGCAATCAGCCCCAGCATTTT. Protein sequence: CASSLNRVGNQPQHF.

The rearrangement uses TRBV28 and TRBJ1-3; no clear D. This CDR3 is 13 amino acids long. Trimming left V 7 bases short and J 3 bases short, with 10 bases between. From germline, CDR1 is MDHEN and CDR2 SYDVKM. This CDR3 reads CASKLGDGNTIYF. In DNA form, the CDR3 reads TGTGCCAGCAAGCTCGGGGATGGAAACACCATATATTTT.

The chain carries TRBV6-5 and TRBJ2-5, with 8 nucleotides matching TRBD2. The CDR3 is 14 residues long. Germline assignment: CDR1 MNHEY and CDR2 SVGAGI. With 6 bases clipped from V and 1 base from J, the junction kept 4 bases outside the gene matches. CDR3: CASRYGGGQETQYF. CDR3 nucleotide sequence: TGTGCCAGCAGATACGGGGGGGGCCAAGAGACCCAGTACTTC.

This rearrangement joins TRBV2 to TRBJ1-1, with TRBD1 matching over 7 bases. Germline CDR1 and CDR2: SNHLY and FYNNEI. Losses at the gene ends were 11 bases for V and 1 base for J; bases not matched to a gene: 7. This CDR3 has 13 amino acids. The CDR3: CADSRDRNTEAFF. The CDR3 coding sequence is TGTGCCGATTCTCGGGACAGGAACACTGAAGCTTTCTTT.

This clone has only one observation. CDR3 protein: CASTPRQGRGYGYTF. The CDR3 nucleotides read TGTGCCAGTACCCCCAGACAGGGGCGCGGCTATGGCTACACCTTC. This chain links TRBV19 with TRBJ1-2; 8 nucleotides match TRBD1. The CDR3 is 15 residues long. CDR1 is LNHDA and CDR2 is SQIVND in the germline V gene (reference sequence). Trimming removed 7 bases from V and 4 bases from J; junction bases left unmatched: 11. The full variable domain, with the rest looked up from reference TRBV19 and TRBJ1-2, is DGGITQSPKYLFRKEGQNVTLSCEQNLNHDAMYWYRQDPGQGLRLIYYSQIVNDFQKGDIAEGYSVSREKKESFPLTVTSAQKNPTAFYLCASTPRQGRGYGYTFGSGTRLTVV.

This clone was detected only once. The gene calls are TRBV5-4 and TRBJ2-3; D remains ambiguous. CDR3 size: 13 residues. V gave up 2 bases and J gave up 0 bases, with 4 bases separating them. The germline gives CDR1 SGHNT, CDR2 YYREEE (reference sequence). The CDR3 nucleotides read TGTGCCAGCAGCTTATCTAGCACAGATACGCAGTATTTT. This codes for CASSLSSTDTQYF. Variable domain in full (rest from reference TRBV5-4 and TRBJ2-3): ETGVTQSPTHLIKTRGQQVTLRCSSQSGHNTVSWYQQALGQGPQFIFQYYREEENGRGNFPPRFSGLQFPNYSSELNVNALELDDSALYLCASSLSSTDTQYFGPGTRLTVL.

DNA of the CDR3: TGTGCCAGCAGCCCCAACGGCGGAGTCAAAAACATTCAGTACTTC. This gives the protein CASSPNGGVKNIQYF. This sequence joins TRBV9 and TRBJ2-4; D is ambiguous. V was cut by 4 bases and J by 3 bases, with 14 bases left in between. This CDR3 is 15 amino acids long. Germline V gene data show CDR1 as SGDLS and CDR2 as YYNGEE.

The chain uses TRBV6-5 and TRBJ1-1; 7 bases fit TRBD1. The CDR3 sequence is 15 residues long. CDR1 is MNHEY and CDR2 is SVGAGI in the germline V gene. V was clipped by 5 bases and J by 11 bases; unmatched bases: 17. The CDR3 spells CASSQKGQARLSAFF. The CDR3 DNA follows: TGTGCCAGCAGTCAGAAAGGACAGGCGAGGTTATCGGCTTTCTTT.

This rearrangement joins TRBV10-1 to TRBJ1-5, with D unclear. CDR3 length: 17 amino acids. From germline, CDR1 is WNHNN and CDR2 SYGVQD (reference sequence). Trimming left V 2 bases short and J 3 bases short, with 17 bases between. The CDR3 protein is CASSESRRSVFNQPQHF. CDR3 nucleotides: TGCGCCAGCAGTGAGAGTCGTCGCAGTGTTTTCAATCAGCCCCAGCATTTT.

The rearrangement uses TRBV19 and TRBJ2-5; unclear D gene. Deletions cut 6 bases from V and 0 bases from J, with 11 bases between. CDR1 is LNHDA and CDR2 is SQIVND in the germline V gene (reference sequence). The CDR3 is 14 amino acids. The CDR3 DNA sequence: TGTGCCAGTAGCAAGGGCCGGGACCAAGAGACCCAGTACTTC. Translating gives CASSKGRDQETQYF.

Points on this clone: One junction end does not reproduce the germline sequence, and a read error may be involved. The chain employs TRBV7-7 and TRBJ2-2; no reliable D call. Germline CDR1 is SSHAT and CDR2 is FNYEAQ (reference sequence). The length of the CDR3 is 16 residues. The CDR3 region has the DNA TGTGCTAGCAGCCCCATAGGAGAAGCGAACACCGGGGAGCTGTTTTTT. Its protein product is CASSPIGEANTGELFF.

The rearrangement joins TRBV11-2 to TRBJ2-3, with 8 bases fitting TRBD2. Germline V gene lookup returns CDR1 SGHAT and CDR2 FQNNGV. V shed 1 base and J 5 bases; nucleotides not matched to a gene: 5. The CDR3 sequence is 15 residues long. The CDR3 sequence is CASSLVSLAGDTQYF. In DNA form, the CDR3 reads TGTGCCAGCAGCTTAGTGAGCCTAGCGGGAGATACGCAGTATTTT.

This clone was seen a few times. This sequence joins TRBV19 and TRBJ2-1; D may be TRBD2 (6 bases). CDR3 length equals 13 residues. Germline CDR1 and CDR2: LNHDA and SQIVND (reference sequence). Trimming left V 9 bases short and J 6 bases short, with 15 bases between. The CDR3 nucleotides read TGTGCCAGCGGGACTCTGCCCCTCAATGAGCAGTTCTTC. Translation gives CASGTLPLNEQFF.

The chain is built from TRBV9 and TRBJ1-2; weak D call: TRBD1 (6 bases). The germline V gene encodes CDR1 SGDLS and CDR2 YYNGEE. V shed 4 bases and J shed 4 bases, with 14 bases lying between them. The CDR3 covers 14 residues. CDR3 region: CASSTHTGTYGYTF. The CDR3 nucleotides read TGTGCCAGCAGCACTCATACAGGGACCTATGGCTACACCTTC.

This sequence joins TRBV4-1 and TRBJ2-3, with D tentatively TRBD1 (6 bases). The CDR3 is made up of 18 amino acids. With 4 bases removed from V and 0 bases from J, the gap between germline ends came to 20 bases. The V gene's germline CDR1 is MGHRA and CDR2 YSYEKL. The CDR3 DNA is TGCGCCAGCAGCCCAGGGGTAAAAAGGCGGACCAGCACAGATACGCAGTATTTT. This encodes CASSPGVKRRTSTDTQYF.

Turning to this clone: At one boundary the junction diverges from the germline segment, which might be a read error. The sample contains more than one DNA sequence encoding this CDR3. The J gene is TRBJ1-5, the V gene TRBV5-6; D uncertain. This CDR3 has 13 residues. CDR1 and CDR2 from the germline V gene are SGHDT and YYEEEE. CDR3 sequence (DNA): TGTGCCAGTAGCTTCTTCTCCAATCAGCCCCAGCATTTT. Amino acids: CASSFFSNQPQHF.

The genes are TRBV5-5 and TRBJ1-5; D is unclear. The V gene's germline CDR1 is SGHKS and CDR2 YYEKEE (reference sequence). Between the trimmed V and J ends, which lost 2 bases and 4 bases, there was a span of 4 bases. The CDR3 is made up of 12 amino acids. CDR3 in amino acids: CASSFWNQPQHF. The DNA of the CDR3 is TGTGCCAGCAGCTTTTGGAATCAGCCCCAGCATTTT.

V is TRBV7-8 and J is TRBJ1-2; 7 nucleotides align to TRBD1. CDR1 and CDR2 (germline): SGHVS, FQNEAQ. V lost 7 bases and J lost 8; bases outside the gene matches: 10. The CDR3 is made up of 13 amino acids. The DNA of the CDR3 is TGTGCCAGCAAAGCGAGGGGGCTGTACGGCTACACCTTC. Its translation: CASKARGLYGYTF. The whole variable domain, filled in from reference TRBV7-8 and TRBJ1-2, reads GAGVSQSPRYKVAKRGQDVALRCDPISGHVSLFWYQQALGQGPEFLTYFQNEAQLDKSGLPSDRFFAERPEGSVSTLKIQRTQQEDSAVYLCASKARGLYGYTFGSGTRLTVV.

The chain joins TRBV11-3 to TRBJ2-2; either TRBD1 or TRBD2 may supply D (5 bases each). Germline V lookup: CDR1 SGHNT, CDR2 YENEEA. The CDR3 consists of 15 residues. V lost 5 bases and J lost 0, with 10 bases in between. The chain's CDR3 is CASSPGRTNTGELFF. The CDR3 nucleotides are TGTGCCAGCAGCCCGGGACGGACGAACACCGGGGAGCTGTTTTTT.

This chain connects TRBV7-8 to TRBJ2-7; 8 nucleotides match TRBD2. The germline gives CDR1 SGHVS, CDR2 FQNEAQ. V dropped 2 bases and J dropped 3; count of bases not matched to a gene: 0. This CDR3 has 13 amino acids. CDR3 coding DNA: TGTGCCAGCAGCTTACTAGCGGGCTACGAGCAGTACTTC. Translated: CASSLLAGYEQYF.

This chain connects TRBV4-2 to TRBJ2-7, with TRBD2 matching over 7 bases. J was trimmed by 6 bases and V by 0 bases; bases with no gene match: 8. The germline CDR1 and CDR2 sequences are LGHNA and YNFKEQ. The CDR3 is 15 amino acids. Written as DNA, the CDR3 is TGTGCCAGCAGCCAAGAGGGACTACCTCAAGGCGAGCAGTACTTC. It specifies CASSQEGLPQGEQYF.

The chain links TRBV15 to TRBJ1-1; TRBD1 matches 8 bases. Trimming cost V 2 bases and J 8 bases; bases outside gene matches: 4. The germline V gene has CDR1 LNHNV and CDR2 YYDKDF (reference sequence). This CDR3 is built from 13 residues. The CDR3 region is CATSRRGDREAFF. CDR3 nucleotides: TGTGCCACCAGCAGACGGGGGGACAGGGAAGCTTTCTTT.

This rearrangement joins TRBV11-3 to TRBJ1-4; TRBD1 aligns across 7 bases. Germline CDR1 reads SGHNT; CDR2 reads YENEEA. V lost 1 base to trimming and J lost 14 bases; unmatched junction nucleotides: 4. This CDR3 is 12 amino acids long. The DNA for the CDR3 is TGTGCCAGCAGCTTAGGGAGGGACAGCCTGTTTTTT. Protein: CASSLGRDSLFF.

This chain uses TRBV19 with TRBJ1-5, with a possible D match to TRBD1 (6 bases). The CDR3 loop spans 16 amino acids. CDR1 and CDR2 (germline): LNHDA, SQIVND (reference sequence). Trimming left V 4 bases short and J 0 bases short, with 13 bases between. The CDR3 bases are TGTGCCAGTAGTACACCACAGGGTTTTAGCAATCAGCCCCAGCATTTT. Its translation: CASSTPQGFSNQPQHF. The whole variable domain, remainder taken from reference TRBV19 and TRBJ1-5, is DGGITQSPKYLFRKEGQNVTLSCEQNLNHDAMYWYRQDPGQGLRLIYYSQIVNDFQKGDIAEGYSVSREKKESFPLTVTSAQKNPTAFYLCASSTPQGFSNQPQHFGDGTRLSIL.

The V and J genes are TRBV10-3 and TRBJ2-7; possibly TRBD2 for D (6 bases). This CDR3 region has 14 residues. Germline CDR1 and CDR2: ENHRY and SYGVKD. Trimming stripped 10 bases from V and 3 bases from J, with 19 bases between. In DNA form, the CDR3 reads TGTGCCACCACCCTTCCAGGCGGGAACTACGAGCAGTACTTC. Translation: CATTLPGGNYEQYF.

This chain connects TRBV6-6 to TRBJ1-5; no clear D. CDR3 length: 13 residues. The V gene lost 10 bases and the J gene lost 4 bases, with 14 bases spanning the gap. CDR1 and CDR2 from the germline V gene are MNHNY and SVGAGI (reference sequence). CDR3 in amino acids: CATHIIGNQPQHF. Here the CDR3 DNA reads TGTGCCACCCACATCATTGGAAATCAGCCCCAGCATTTT.